This T cell receptor (beta chain) was recorded in a study of blood T cell repertoires in COVID-19. Study-wide context: Sites in the United States, Italy and Spain provided acute and convalescent COVID-19 samples. Sample material is recorded as cDNA or gDNA derived from T cells, B-cell-depleted T cells, or PBMCs.

Authors' data handling: By means of reference gene primer amplification, nucleated cell counts were estimated. Sequencing used immunoSEQ multiplex PCR; TCRdb keeps in-frame clones, though not all of them. D and trimming come from the DNA, and the V and J calls and clone size come from that table. The profile shows roughly 150,000 clones, approximately 91% of them singletons. What was sequenced was peripheral blood. The origin of this receptor is a woman in her 70s with acute or convalescent COVID-19.

The CDR3 here is CASSDLQGANSPLHF. The CDR3, as DNA: TGTGCCAGCAGCGATCTACAGGGGGCGAATTCACCCCTCCACTTT. The chain employs TRBV7-2 and TRBJ1-6; 9 bases map to TRBD1. V was clipped by 5 bases and J by 7 bases; unmatched bases: 6. The CDR3 runs 15 residues. The germline V gene has CDR1 SGHTA and CDR2 FQGNSA.